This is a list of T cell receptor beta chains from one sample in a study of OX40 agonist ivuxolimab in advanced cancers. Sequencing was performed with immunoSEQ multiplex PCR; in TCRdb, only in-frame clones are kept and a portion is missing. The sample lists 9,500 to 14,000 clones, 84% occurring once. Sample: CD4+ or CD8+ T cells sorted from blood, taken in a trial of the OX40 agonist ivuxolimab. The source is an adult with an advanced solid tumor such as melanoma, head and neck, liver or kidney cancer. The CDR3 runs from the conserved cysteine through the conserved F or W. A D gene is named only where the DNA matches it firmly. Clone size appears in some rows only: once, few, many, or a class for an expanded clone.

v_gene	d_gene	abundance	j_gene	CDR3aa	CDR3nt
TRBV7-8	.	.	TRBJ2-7	CASSLEPEPYEQYF	TGTGCCAGCAGCTTAGAGCCGGAGCCCTACGAGCAGTACTTC
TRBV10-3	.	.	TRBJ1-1	CAISEEGSTEAFF	TGTGCCATCAGTGAGGAGGGGAGCACTGAAGCTTTCTTT
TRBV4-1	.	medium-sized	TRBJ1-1	CASSRRSGTEAFF	TGCGCCAGCAGCCGGAGATCCGGCACTGAAGCTTTCTTT
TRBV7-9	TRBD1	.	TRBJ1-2	CASSSLAGTVNYGYTF	TGTGCCAGCAGCTCCCTAGCGGGGACAGTTAACTATGGCTACACCTTC
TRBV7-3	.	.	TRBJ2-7	CASSGGGGYEQYF	TGTGCCAGCAGCGGAGGTGGGGGTTACGAGCAGTACTTC
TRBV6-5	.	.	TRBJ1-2	CASSVRGAFHGYTF	TGTGCCAGCAGTGTCCGGGGTGCCTTCCATGGCTACACCTTC
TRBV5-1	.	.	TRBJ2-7	CASSLTAALGEQYF	TGCGCCAGCAGCTTGACGGCGGCATTGGGCGAGCAGTACTTC
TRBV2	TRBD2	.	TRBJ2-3	CASSEFATSGGSDTQYF	TGCGCCAGCAGTGAATTTGCGACTAGCGGGGGGTCAGATACACAGTATTTT
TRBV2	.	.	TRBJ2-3	CASRETRNF	TGTGCCAGCAGGGAAACAAGGAATTTT
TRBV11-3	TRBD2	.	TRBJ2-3	CASSPNGGEVPDTQYF	TGTGCCAGCAGCCCTAACGGGGGGGAGGTCCCAGATACGCAGTATTTT
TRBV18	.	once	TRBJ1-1	CASSRWDTMNTEAFF	TGTGCCAGCTCACGATGGGACACCATGAACACTGAAGCTTTCTTT
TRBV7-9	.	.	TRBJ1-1	CASSLEDNTEAFF	TGTGCCAGCAGCTTAGAGGATAACACTGAAGCTTTCTTT
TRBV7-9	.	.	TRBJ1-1	CASSLGYGENTEAFF	TGTGCCAGCAGCTTAGGGTACGGGGAGAACACTGAAGCTTTCTTT
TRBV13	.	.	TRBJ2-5	CASSLRETQYF	TGTGCCAGCAGCTTAAGGGAGACCCAGTACTTC
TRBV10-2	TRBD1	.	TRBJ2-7	CASSTGAYEQYF	TGCGCCAGCAGTACAGGGGCCTACGAGCAGTACTTC
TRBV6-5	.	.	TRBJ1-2	CASSYPPTATSYGYTF	TGTGCCAGCAGTTACCCGCCGACAGCCACTAGCTATGGCTACACCTTC
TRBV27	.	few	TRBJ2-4	CASSFNGRGGDIQYF	TGTGCCAGCAGTTTTAATGGTAGGGGGGGGGACATTCAGTACTTC
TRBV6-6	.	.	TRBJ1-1	CASSYSGGTEAFF	TGTGCCAGCAGTTACTCAGGGGGCACTGAAGCTTTCTTT
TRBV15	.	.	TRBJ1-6	CATSRDLNSPLHF	TGTGCCACCAGCAGAGACCTGAATTCACCCCTCCACTTT
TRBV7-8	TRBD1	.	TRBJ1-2	CASSLMQGADGYTF	TGTGCCAGCAGCTTAATGCAGGGGGCGGATGGCTACACCTTC
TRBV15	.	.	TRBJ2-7	CATSRERGTRKQYF	TGTGCCACCAGCAGAGAACGGGGGACACGAAAGCAGTACTTC
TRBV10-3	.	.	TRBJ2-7	CAISEGTSYEQYF	TGTGCCATCAGTGAAGGGACTTCCTACGAGCAGTACTTC
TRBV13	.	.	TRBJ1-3	CASSRGARGNSGNTIYF	TGTGCCAGCAGCCGGGGGGCCAGGGGAAACTCTGGAAACACCATATATTTT
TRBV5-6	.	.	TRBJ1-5	CASFSQGVNQPQHF	TGTGCCAGCTTTTCACAGGGAGTCAATCAGCCCCAGCATTTT
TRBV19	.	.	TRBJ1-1	CASSIPWGWETEAFF	TGTGCCAGTAGTATCCCCTGGGGCTGGGAAACTGAAGCTTTCTTT
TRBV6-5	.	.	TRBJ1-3	CASSYSEGGGNTIYF	TGTGCCAGCAGTTACTCGGAAGGGGGGGGAAACACCATATATTTT